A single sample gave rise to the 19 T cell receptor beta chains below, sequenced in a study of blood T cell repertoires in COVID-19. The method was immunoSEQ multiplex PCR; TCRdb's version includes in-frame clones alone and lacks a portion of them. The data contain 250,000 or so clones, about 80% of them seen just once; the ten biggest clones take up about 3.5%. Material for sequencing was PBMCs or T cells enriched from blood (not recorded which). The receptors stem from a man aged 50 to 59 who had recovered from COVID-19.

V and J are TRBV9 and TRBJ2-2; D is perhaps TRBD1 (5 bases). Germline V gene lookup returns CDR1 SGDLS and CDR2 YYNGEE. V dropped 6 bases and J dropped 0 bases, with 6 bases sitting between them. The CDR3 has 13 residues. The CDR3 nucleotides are TGTGCCAGCAAGACAGCGAACACCGGGGAGCTGTTTTTT. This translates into CASKTANTGELFF.

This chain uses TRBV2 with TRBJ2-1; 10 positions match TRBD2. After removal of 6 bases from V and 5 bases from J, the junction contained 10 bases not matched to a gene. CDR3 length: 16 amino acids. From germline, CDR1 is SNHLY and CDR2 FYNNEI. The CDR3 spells CASSGGLAGGDNEQFF. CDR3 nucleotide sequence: TGTGCCAGCAGCGGGGGCTTAGCGGGGGGAGACAATGAGCAGTTCTTC.

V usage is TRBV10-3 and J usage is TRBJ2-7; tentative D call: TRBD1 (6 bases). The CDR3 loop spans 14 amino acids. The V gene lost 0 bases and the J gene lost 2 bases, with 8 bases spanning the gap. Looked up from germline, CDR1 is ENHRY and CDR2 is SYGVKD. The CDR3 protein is CAISESDRPYEQYF. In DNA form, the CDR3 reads TGTGCCATCAGTGAGTCTGACAGGCCCTACGAGCAGTACTTC.

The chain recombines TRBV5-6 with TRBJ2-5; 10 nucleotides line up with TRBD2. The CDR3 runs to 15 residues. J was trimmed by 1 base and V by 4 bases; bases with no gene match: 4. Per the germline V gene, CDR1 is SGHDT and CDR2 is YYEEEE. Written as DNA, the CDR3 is TGTGCCAGCAGCCGGACTAGCGGTCTCCAAGAGACCCAGTACTTC. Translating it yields CASSRTSGLQETQYF.

CDR3 in DNA: TGTGCCAGCAGCGGTATTGGGGCTACCGTGTACAATGAGCAGTTCTTC. Protein product: CASSGIGATVYNEQFF. The rearrangement links TRBV6-2 or TRBV6-3 to TRBJ2-1, with D perhaps TRBD1 (5 bases). V lost 6 bases to trimming and J lost 4 bases, with 19 bases between them. Looked up from germline, CDR1 is MNHEY and CDR2 is SVGEGT. The CDR3 sequence is 16 residues long.

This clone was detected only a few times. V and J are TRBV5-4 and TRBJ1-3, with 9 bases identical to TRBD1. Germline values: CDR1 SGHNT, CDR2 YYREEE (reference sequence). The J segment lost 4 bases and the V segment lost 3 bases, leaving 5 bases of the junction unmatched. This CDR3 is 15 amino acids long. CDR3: CASSSGTGLGNTIYF. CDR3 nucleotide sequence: TGTGCCAGCAGCTCCGGGACAGGGCTCGGAAACACCATATATTTT.

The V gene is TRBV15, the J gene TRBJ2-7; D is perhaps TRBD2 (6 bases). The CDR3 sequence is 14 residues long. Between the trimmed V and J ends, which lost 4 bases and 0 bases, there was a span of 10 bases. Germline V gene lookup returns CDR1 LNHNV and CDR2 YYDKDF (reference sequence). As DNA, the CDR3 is TGTGCCACCAGCATGGGGGGAAGCTCCTACGAGCAGTACTTC. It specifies CATSMGGSSYEQYF.

Here the CDR3 reads CASSFKGRAEKLFF. The DNA of the CDR3 is TGTGCCAGCAGCTTCAAGGGGAGGGCTGAAAAACTGTTTTTT. The chain recombines TRBV7-8 with TRBJ1-4, with D perhaps TRBD1 (5 bases). The CDR3 spans 14 residues. Trimming removed 3 bases from V and 7 bases from J, with 12 bases in between. CDR1 and CDR2 (germline): SGHVS, FQNEAQ.

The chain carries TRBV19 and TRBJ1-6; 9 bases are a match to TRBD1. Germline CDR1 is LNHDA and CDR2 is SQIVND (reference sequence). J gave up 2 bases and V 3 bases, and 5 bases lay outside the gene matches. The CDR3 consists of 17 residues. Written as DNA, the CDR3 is TGTGCCAGTAGTATCCCGGACAGGGGCACCTATAATTCACCCCTCCACTTT. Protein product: CASSIPDRGTYNSPLHF. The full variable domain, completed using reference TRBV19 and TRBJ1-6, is DGGITQSPKYLFRKEGQNVTLSCEQNLNHDAMYWYRQDPGQGLRLIYYSQIVNDFQKGDIAEGYSVSREKKESFPLTVTSAQKNPTAFYLCASSIPDRGTYNSPLHFGNGTRLTVT.

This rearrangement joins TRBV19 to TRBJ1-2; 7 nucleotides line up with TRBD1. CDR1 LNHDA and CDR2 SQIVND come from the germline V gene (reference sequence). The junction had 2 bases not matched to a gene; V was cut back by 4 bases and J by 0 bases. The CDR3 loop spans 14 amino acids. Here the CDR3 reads CASSTGQTNYGYTF. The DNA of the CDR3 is TGTGCCAGTAGTACGGGACAGACTAACTATGGCTACACCTTC.

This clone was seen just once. CDR3: CASTRRREQDEQYF. The CDR3 DNA sequence: TGTGCCAGCACCCGTCGGCGGGAGCAGGACGAGCAGTACTTC. This chain connects TRBV28 to TRBJ2-7; 7 nucleotides agree with TRBD2. The CDR3 contains 14 residues. Germline CDR1 MDHEN, CDR2 SYDVKM. V shed 7 bases, J shed 5 bases, and the junction held 11 bases outside the gene matches.

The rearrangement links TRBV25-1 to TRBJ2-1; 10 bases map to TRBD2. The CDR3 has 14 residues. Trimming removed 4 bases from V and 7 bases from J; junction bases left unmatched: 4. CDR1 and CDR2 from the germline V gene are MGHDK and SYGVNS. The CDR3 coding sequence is TGTGCCAGCAGTGGACCGGGACTAGCGAATGAGCAGTTCTTC. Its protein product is CASSGPGLANEQFF. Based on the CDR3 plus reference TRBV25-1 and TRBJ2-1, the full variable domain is EADIYQTPRYLVIGTGKKITLECSQTMGHDKMYWYQQDPGMELHLIHYSYGVNSTEKGDLSSESTVSRIRTEHFPLTLESARPSHTSQYLCASSGPGLANEQFFGPGTRLTVL.

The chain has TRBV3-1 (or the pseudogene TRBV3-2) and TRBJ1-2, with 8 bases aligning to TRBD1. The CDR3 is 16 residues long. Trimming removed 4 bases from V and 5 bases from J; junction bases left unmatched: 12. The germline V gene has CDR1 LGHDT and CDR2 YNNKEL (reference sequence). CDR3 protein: CASSPKGYGQGYGYTF. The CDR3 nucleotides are TGTGCCAGCAGCCCTAAAGGGTACGGACAGGGTTATGGCTACACCTTC.

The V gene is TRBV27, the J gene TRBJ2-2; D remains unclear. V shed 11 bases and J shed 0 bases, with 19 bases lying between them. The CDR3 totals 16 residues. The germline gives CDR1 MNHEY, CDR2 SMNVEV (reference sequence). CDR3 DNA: TGTGCCTCCCAGTTTATAGCTCCCTCGAACACCGGGGAGCTGTTTTTT. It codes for CASQFIAPSNTGELFF.

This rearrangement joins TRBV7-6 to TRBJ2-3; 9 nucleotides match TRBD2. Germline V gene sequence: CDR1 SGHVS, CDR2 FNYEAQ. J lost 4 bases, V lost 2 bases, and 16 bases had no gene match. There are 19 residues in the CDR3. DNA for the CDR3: TGTGCCAGCAGCTTACTGGCTCATATGGCGGGGGGGTATCCAGATACGCAGTATTTT. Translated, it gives CASSLLAHMAGGYPDTQYF. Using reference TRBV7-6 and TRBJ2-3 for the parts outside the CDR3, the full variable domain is GAGVSQSPRYKVTKRGQDVALRCDPISGHVSLYWYRQALGQGPEFLTYFNYEAQQDKSGLPNDRFSAERPEGSISTLTIQRTEQRDSAMYRCASSLLAHMAGGYPDTQYFGPGTRLTVL.

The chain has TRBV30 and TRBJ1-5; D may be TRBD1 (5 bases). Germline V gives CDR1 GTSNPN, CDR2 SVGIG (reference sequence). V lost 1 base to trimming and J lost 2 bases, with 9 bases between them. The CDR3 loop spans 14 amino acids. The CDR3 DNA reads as TGTGCCTGGAGTGCGGTCAGGGGCAATCAGCCCCAGCATTTT. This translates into CAWSAVRGNQPQHF. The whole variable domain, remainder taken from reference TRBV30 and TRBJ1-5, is SQTIHQWPATLVQPVGSPLSLECTVEGTSNPNLYWYRQAAGRGLQLLFYSVGIGQISSEVPQNLSASRPQDRQFILSSKKLLLSDSGFYLCAWSAVRGNQPQHFGDGTRLSIL.

CDR3 bases: TGTGCCAGTAGTATAGTGGGGACATACACTGAAGCTTTCTTT. It encodes CASSIVGTYTEAFF. The chain carries TRBV19 and TRBJ1-1; a weak D match, TRBD1 (6 bases). The CDR3 extends over 14 amino acids. Between the trimmed V and J ends, which lost 1 base and 3 bases, there was a span of 9 bases. Germline CDR1 is LNHDA and CDR2 is SQIVND (reference sequence). The full variable domain, with the rest looked up from reference TRBV19 and TRBJ1-1, is DGGITQSPKYLFRKEGQNVTLSCEQNLNHDAMYWYRQDPGQGLRLIYYSQIVNDFQKGDIAEGYSVSREKKESFPLTVTSAQKNPTAFYLCASSIVGTYTEAFFGQGTRLTVV.

The CDR3 region has the DNA TGTGCCAGCAGCGTTTCCGGGACAGGGAACTACGAGCAGTACTTC. Residues: CASSVSGTGNYEQYF. The chain is built from TRBV7-2 and TRBJ2-7; 9 bases line up with TRBD1. The CDR3 runs to 15 residues. J gave up 3 bases and V 5 bases, and 8 bases lay outside the gene matches. Germline V gene sequence: CDR1 SGHTA, CDR2 FQGNSA.

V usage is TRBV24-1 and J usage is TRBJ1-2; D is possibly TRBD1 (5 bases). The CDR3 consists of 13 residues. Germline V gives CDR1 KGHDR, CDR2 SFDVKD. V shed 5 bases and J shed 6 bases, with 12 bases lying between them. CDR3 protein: CATSGGEGNGYTF. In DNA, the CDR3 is TGTGCCACCAGTGGTGGGGAGGGGAATGGCTACACCTTC.